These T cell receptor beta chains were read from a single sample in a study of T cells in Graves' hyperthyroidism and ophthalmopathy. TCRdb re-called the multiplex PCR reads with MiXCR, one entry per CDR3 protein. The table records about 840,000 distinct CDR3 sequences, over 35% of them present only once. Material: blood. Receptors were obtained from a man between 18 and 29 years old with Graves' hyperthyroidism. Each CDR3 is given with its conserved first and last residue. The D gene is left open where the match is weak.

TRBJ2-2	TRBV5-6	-	CASSLSRAGELFF
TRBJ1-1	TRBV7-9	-	CASSRSASWTVLNTEAFF
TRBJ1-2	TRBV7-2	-	CASSAEAGFNYGYTF
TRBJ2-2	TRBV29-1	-	CSVRGPGGELFF
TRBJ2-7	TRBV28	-	CASSFEGGSYEQYF
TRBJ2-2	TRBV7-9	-	CASSLEAGELFF
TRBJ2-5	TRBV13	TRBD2	CASSLARLAGGSQTQYF
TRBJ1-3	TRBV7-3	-	CASSGGVGYGNTIYF
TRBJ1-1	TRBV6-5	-	CASRPSQYMNTEAFF
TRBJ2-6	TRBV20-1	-	CSAEGGAGANVLTF
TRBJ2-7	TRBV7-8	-	CASTSGRQPYEQYF
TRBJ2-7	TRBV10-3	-	CASSFPDGTYEQYF
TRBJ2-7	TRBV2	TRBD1	CASSVQGAPYEQYF
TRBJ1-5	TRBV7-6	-	CASSLSAEQPQHF
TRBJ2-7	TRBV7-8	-	CASSWHVEMPTDPYEQYF
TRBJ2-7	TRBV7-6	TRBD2	CASSSTGGQNEQYF
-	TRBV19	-	CASTPRRNTYEQYF
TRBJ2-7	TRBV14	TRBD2	CASSLGIGLAGETYEQYF
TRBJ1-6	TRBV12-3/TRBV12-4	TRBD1	CASSATGGNNSPLHF
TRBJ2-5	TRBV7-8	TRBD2	CASSQDPGLAAETQYF
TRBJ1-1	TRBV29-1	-	CSVEIGFEAFF
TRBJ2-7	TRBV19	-	CASSMEVGGGYEQYF
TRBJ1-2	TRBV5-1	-	CASSLADVYGYTF
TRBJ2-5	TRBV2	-	CASSGAEYQETQYF
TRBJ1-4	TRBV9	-	CASTETGERLMKNCFF
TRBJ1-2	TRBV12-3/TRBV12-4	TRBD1	CASSKGQGFGYTF
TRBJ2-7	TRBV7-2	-	CASSLLGYEQYF
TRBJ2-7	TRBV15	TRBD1	CATSREPGGMEQYF
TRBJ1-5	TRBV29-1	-	CSEDSNQPQHF
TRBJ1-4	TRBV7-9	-	CASSLGGYEKLFF
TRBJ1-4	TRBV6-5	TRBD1	CASSSDRGQATNEKLFF
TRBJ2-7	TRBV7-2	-	CASSSPEPPWAQYF
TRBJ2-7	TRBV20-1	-	CSARDLVEQYF
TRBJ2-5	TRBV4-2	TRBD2	CASSQEGTRYETQYF
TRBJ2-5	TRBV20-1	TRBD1	CSAREGTGNQPQYF
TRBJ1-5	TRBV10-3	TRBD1	CAISAGQGGQPQHF
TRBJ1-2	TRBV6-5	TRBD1	CASSWGQSYYGYTF
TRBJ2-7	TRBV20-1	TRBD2	CSAASGGGDYEQYF
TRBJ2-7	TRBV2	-	CAIIDSRGGEQYF
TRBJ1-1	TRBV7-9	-	CASRATSAGNTEAFF
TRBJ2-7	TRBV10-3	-	CASSTVQKDEQYF
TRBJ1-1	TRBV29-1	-	CSFLMNTEAFF
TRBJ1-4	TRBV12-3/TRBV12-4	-	CASSGTNRNEKLFF
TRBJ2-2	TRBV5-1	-	CASRPTVSTGELFF
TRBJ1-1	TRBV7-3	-	CASSSGRETEAFF
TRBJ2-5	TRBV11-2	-	CASSSLGQQETQYF
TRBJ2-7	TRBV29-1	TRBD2	CSVTTRSGGYEQYF
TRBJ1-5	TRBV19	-	CASSFRGSVGNQPQHF
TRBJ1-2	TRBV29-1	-	CSVETDPLSGGYTF
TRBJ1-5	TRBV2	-	CASRAADVNQPQHF